These T cell receptor beta chains were read from a single sample in a study of shared clonotypes between healthy human individuals. Generated by immunoSEQ multiplex PCR, the TCRdb table keeps only in-frame clones and is missing some. Here the sample spans roughly 530,000 clones, almost 97% being singletons. Specimen: naive CD4+ T cells sorted from blood. All receptors come from a woman in her 30s in good health. Both conserved end residues are part of each CDR3. D genes are given only for firm matches. Only some rows state a clone size, as once, few, many or a class for expanded clones.

>.|TRBJ1-2|.|TRBV11-2
TGTGCCAGCAGCTTAGAGGCAGGGGTCGGCTATGGCTACACCTTC
CASSLEAGVGYGYTF
>.|TRBJ2-5|.|TRBV2
TGTGCCAGCAGTGAAATGGTCGAGACCCAGTACTTC
CASSEMVETQYF
>.|TRBJ1-1|TRBD1|TRBV19
TGTGCCAGTAGTATCCCAGGGGGTACTCACACTGAAGCTTTCTTT
CASSIPGGTHTEAFF
>.|TRBJ2-1|.|TRBV28
TGTGCCAGCAGTTTAGACGGATACAATGAGCAGTTCTTC
CASSLDGYNEQFF
>.|TRBJ2-1|TRBD2|TRBV7-9
TGTGCCAGCAGCTTACTCACTAGCGGGAGTAGGAAGAATGAGCAGTTCTTC
CASSLLTSGSRKNEQFF
>.|TRBJ2-1|TRBD2|TRBV19
TGTGCCAGTAGTATAAGGACTAGGAACAATGAGCAGTTCTTC
CASSIRTRNNEQFF
>once|TRBJ2-7|.|TRBV6-6
TGTGCCAGCAGACGAGACAGGACCAGCTCCTACGAGCAGTACTTC
CASRRDRTSSYEQYF
>.|TRBJ2-7|TRBD2|TRBV5-1
TGCGCCAGCAGTTTGGGACTAGCGGGAGAAGGGTACGAGCAGTACTTC
CASSLGLAGEGYEQYF
>.|TRBJ2-3|TRBD2|TRBV10-3
TGTGCCATCAGTAACTCGGGGACTAGCGGGACCGCAGATACGCAGTATTTT
CAISNSGTSGTADTQYF
>.|TRBJ2-2|.|TRBV19
TGTGCCAGTAGCAGTGAACGGAGAACGAACACCGGGGAGCTGTTTTTT
CASSSERRTNTGELFF
>once|TRBJ2-5|.|TRBV5-1
TGCGCCAGCAGCACCGGACTCTACGAGACCCAGTACTTC
CASSTGLYETQYF
>.|TRBJ1-2|.|TRBV10-3
TGTGCCATCAGTGGGCAGGGCCAAAACTATGGCTACACCTTC
CAISGQGQNYGYTF
>.|TRBJ2-1|.|TRBV7-8
TGTGCCAGCAGCTTAGCGGTGCTCCCGGGTGAGCAGTTCTTC
CASSLAVLPGEQFF
>.|TRBJ2-5|.|TRBV28
TGTGCCAGCAGTTTGGTCCCAGGCCAAGAGACCCAGTACTTC
CASSLVPGQETQYF
>.|TRBJ1-5|.|TRBV25-1
TGTGCCAGCAGTGGGGACAAAAATCAGCCCCAGCATTTT
CASSGDKNQPQHF
>.|TRBJ2-7|TRBD2|TRBV13
TGTGCCAGCAGCTTTTCACTAGCGGGAGAGTACGAGCAGTACTTC
CASSFSLAGEYEQYF
>.|TRBJ1-2|TRBD1|TRBV20-1
TGCAGTGCGGACAGGGCTCATGGCTACACCTTC
CSADRAHGYTF
>.|TRBJ2-7|TRBD2|TRBV5-4
TGTGCCAGCGCTCTAGCGGGAGGGGCCGAGCAGTACTTC
CASALAGGAEQYF
>.|TRBJ1-5|TRBD1|TRBV28
TGTGCCAGCAGAACCGGGACAGGGTCACTTCAGCCCCAGCATTTT
CASRTGTGSLQPQHF
>.|TRBJ2-3|TRBD2|TRBV11-1
TGTGCCAGCAGCACCGGACTAGCGGGAGATATAGATACGCAGTATTTT
CASSTGLAGDIDTQYF
>.|TRBJ2-7|.|TRBV6-5
TGTGCCAGCAGTTACTCCGGGACCTACGAGCAGTACTTC
CASSYSGTYEQYF
>.|TRBJ2-1|TRBD2|TRBV7-9
TGTGCCAGCAGCCGTAGCGGGAGTATCGATGAGCAGTTCTTC
CASSRSGSIDEQFF
>.|TRBJ2-2|TRBD2|TRBV19
TGTGCCAGTAAAACGACGGGAGGTTTTACCGGGGAGCTGTTTTTT
CASKTTGGFTGELFF
>.|TRBJ2-1|TRBD1|TRBV10-1
TGCGCCAGCAGTGACGGAGGGACAGGGTACAATGAGCAGTTCTTC
CASSDGGTGYNEQFF
>once|TRBJ2-7|.|TRBV28
TGTGCCAGCAGTTTGGGACTTGGTCGGGAGCAGTACTTC
CASSLGLGREQYF
>.|TRBJ2-3|.|TRBV6-5
TGTGCCAGCAGTTACTCGAACACAGATACGCAGTATTTT
CASSYSNTDTQYF
>.|TRBJ2-7|TRBD2|TRBV19
TGTGCCAGTAGTATGAGCCTAGCGGGGTCCTACGAGCAGTACTTC
CASSMSLAGSYEQYF
>.|TRBJ1-4|.|TRBV11-2
TGTGCCAGCAGCTTAGCCCCCCGCGTGGTGACTAATGAAAAACTGTTTTTT
CASSLAPRVVTNEKLFF
>.|TRBJ2-7|.|TRBV28
TGTGCCAGCAGGTACAGGATCGACGAGCAGTACTTC
CASRYRIDEQYF
>.|TRBJ1-2|.|TRBV10-2
TGCGCCAGCAGTGCCGTGTTAGGGACGAACTATGGCTACACCTTC
CASSAVLGTNYGYTF
>.|TRBJ1-5|TRBD1|TRBV18
TGTGCCAGCTCTCCGACAGGGGTGAATCAGCCCCAGCATTTT
CASSPTGVNQPQHF
>.|TRBJ2-1|.|TRBV11-3
TGTGCCAGCAGCTTAGTTCCGGATGAGCAGTTCTTC
CASSLVPDEQFF